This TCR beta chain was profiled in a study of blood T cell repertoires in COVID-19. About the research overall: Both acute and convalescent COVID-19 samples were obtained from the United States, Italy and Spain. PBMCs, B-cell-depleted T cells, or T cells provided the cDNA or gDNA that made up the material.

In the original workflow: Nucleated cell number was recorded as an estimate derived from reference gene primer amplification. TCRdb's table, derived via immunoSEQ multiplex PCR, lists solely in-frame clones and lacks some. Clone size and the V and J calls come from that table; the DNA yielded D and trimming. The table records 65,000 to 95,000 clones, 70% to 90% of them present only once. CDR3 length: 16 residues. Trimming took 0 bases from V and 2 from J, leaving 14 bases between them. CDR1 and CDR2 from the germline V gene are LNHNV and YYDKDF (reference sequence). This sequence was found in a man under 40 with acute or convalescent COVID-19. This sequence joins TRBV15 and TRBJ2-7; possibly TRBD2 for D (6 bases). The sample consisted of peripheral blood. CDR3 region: CATSRDPGTSPYEQYF. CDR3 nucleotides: TGTGCCACCAGCAGAGATCCCGGGACTTCTCCCTACGAGCAGTACTTC.